This T cell receptor beta chain comes out of a study of blood T cell repertoires in COVID-19. Study overall: Researchers got acute and convalescent COVID-19 samples from the United States, Italy and Spain. T cells, B-cell-depleted T cells, or PBMCs supplied cDNA or gDNA.

Per the authors' pipeline: Amplified reference gene primers provided the basis for estimating nucleated cell counts. The method was immunoSEQ multiplex PCR; TCRdb's version includes in-frame clones alone and lacks a portion of them. V and J calls and clone size come straight from that table; D and trimming were deduced from the DNA. The data show under 100,000 clones, approximately 80% seen once. CDR1 and CDR2 (germline): MNHEY, SVGAGI. The CDR3 sequence is 12 residues long. V lost 10 bases to trimming and J lost 7 bases, with 11 bases between them. The specimen sequenced was peripheral blood. The source of this sequence is a woman aged 70-85 years with acute or convalescent COVID-19. The rearrangement joins TRBV6-5 to TRBJ1-6; D may be TRBD1 (5 bases). The CDR3 region is CATGGKNSPLHF. DNA of the CDR3: TGTGCCACGGGGGGGAAGAATTCACCCCTCCACTTT.